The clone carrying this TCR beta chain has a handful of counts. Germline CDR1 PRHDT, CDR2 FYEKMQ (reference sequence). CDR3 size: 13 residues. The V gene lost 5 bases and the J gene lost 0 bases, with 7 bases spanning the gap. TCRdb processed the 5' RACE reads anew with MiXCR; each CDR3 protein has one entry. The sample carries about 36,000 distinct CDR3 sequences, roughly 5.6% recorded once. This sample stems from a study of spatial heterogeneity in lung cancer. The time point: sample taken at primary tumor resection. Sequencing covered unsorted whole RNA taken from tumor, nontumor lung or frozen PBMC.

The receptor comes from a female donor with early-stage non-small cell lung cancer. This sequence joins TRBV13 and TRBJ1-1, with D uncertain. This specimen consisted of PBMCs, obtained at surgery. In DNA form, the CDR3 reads TGTGCCAGCAGCGTCCAAATGAACACTGAAGCTTTCTTT. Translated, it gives CASSVQMNTEAFF. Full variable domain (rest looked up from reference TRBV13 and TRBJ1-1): AAGVIQSPRHLIKEKRETATLKCYPIPRHDTVYWYQQGPGQDPQFLISFYEKMQSDKGSIPDRFSAQQFSDYHSELNMSSLELGDSALYFCASSVQMNTEAFFGQGTRLTVV.